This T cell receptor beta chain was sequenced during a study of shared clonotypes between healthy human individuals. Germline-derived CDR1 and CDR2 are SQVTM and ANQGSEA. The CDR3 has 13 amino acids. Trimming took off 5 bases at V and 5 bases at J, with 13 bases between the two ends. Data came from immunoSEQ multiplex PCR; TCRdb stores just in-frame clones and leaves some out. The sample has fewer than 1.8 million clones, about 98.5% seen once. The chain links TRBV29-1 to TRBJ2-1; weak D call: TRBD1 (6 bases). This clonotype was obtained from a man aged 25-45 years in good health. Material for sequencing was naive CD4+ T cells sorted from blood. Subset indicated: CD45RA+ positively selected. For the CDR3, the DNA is TGCAGCGTTTCGGACAGTTCAGACAATGAGCAGTTCTTC. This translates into CSVSDSSDNEQFF.